The clone carrying this T cell receptor beta chain was counted ten times or more. Antigen: not known. The data derive from a study of glioma-infiltrating T cells. The CDR3 loop spans 12 amino acids. Trimming pared 0 bases from V and 7 bases from J, leaving 7 bases between. Germline loops: CDR1 SGHRS, CDR2 YFSETQ. TCR alpha and beta CDR3 regions were amplified from RNA using iRepertoire nested multiplex PCR. Tissue mRNA or PBMC total RNA, roughly 90-450 ng, went into one-step reverse transcription and amplification. MiXCR was run by TCRdb on the multiplex PCR reads, yielding one entry per CDR3 protein. This table has more than 85,000 distinct CDR3 sequences, 25% to 30% appearing once. Findings of the study overall: Non-neoplastic patients had below-expected tissue-blood divergence, while all gliomas exceeded expectation.

The origin of this receptor is a human donor with low-grade glioma or glioblastoma, undergoing nonglioma brain surgery, or in good health (not recorded which). The chain uses TRBV5-1 and TRBJ2-5, with no clear D. Specimen: glioma tissue, nonneoplastic brain tissue, or PBMCs (not recorded which). The CDR3 is CASSLERGTQYF. CDR3 DNA: TGCGCCAGCAGCTTGGAGAGAGGGACCCAGTACTTC.